Listed below are T cell receptor beta chains from one sample, sequenced in a study of blood T cell repertoires in COVID-19. TCRdb's table, derived via immunoSEQ multiplex PCR, lists solely in-frame clones and lacks some. Seen here are 150,000 to 200,000 clones, approximately 92% observed once, and the top ten hold about 5%. The specimen was peripheral blood. Receptors were obtained from a woman between 50 and 59 years old with acute or convalescent COVID-19. The CDR3 runs from the conserved cysteine through the conserved F or W. The D gene is left open where the match is weak. The size field is filled for only some rows; it gives once, few, many or a size class.

J gene,D gene,clone size,V gene,CDR3 protein,CDR3 DNA
TRBJ1-2,NA,NA,TRBV5-1,CASSSSRGVGYTF,TGCGCCAGCAGCTCTAGTCGGGGGGTTGGCTACACCTTC
TRBJ2-7,TRBD2,NA,TRBV6-5,CASSSRMGGIADEQYF,TGTGCCAGCAGTTCCAGAATGGGAGGGATAGCCGACGAGCAGTACTTC
TRBJ1-4,NA,few,TRBV6-1,CASSEDRAPGREKLFF,TGTGCCAGCAGTGAAGATCGGGCCCCCGGGAGGGAAAAACTGTTTTTT
TRBJ2-7,NA,NA,TRBV4-2,CASSQAQGYEQYF,TGTGCCAGCAGCCAAGCTCAGGGGTACGAGCAGTACTTC
TRBJ1-1,TRBD1,NA,TRBV5-4,CASSSRTGAEAFF,TGTGCCAGCAGCTCCCGAACAGGGGCTGAAGCTTTCTTT
TRBJ2-1,NA,NA,TRBV19,CASSIERAPPDEQFF,TGTGCCAGTAGTATAGAGAGGGCCCCCCCGGATGAGCAGTTCTTC
TRBJ1-1,NA,NA,TRBV11-2,CASRPIRGEGDTEAFF,TGTGCCAGCAGACCCATCAGGGGCGAGGGTGACACTGAAGCTTTCTTT
TRBJ1-2,NA,NA,TRBV23-1,CASSQSVVEEFYGYTF,TGCGCCAGCAGTCAATCGGTTGTCGAAGAGTTCTATGGCTACACCTTC
TRBJ1-1,NA,once,TRBV11-2,CASSLEGARNTEAFF,TGTGCCAGCAGCTTAGAGGGGGCAAGAAACACTGAAGCTTTCTTT
TRBJ1-1,TRBD1,NA,TRBV5-1,CASSSTGGITEAFF,TGCGCCAGCAGCTCGACAGGGGGCATCACTGAAGCTTTCTTT
TRBJ1-5,NA,NA,TRBV25-1,CASSDSYWERNQPQHF,TGTGCCAGCAGTGATTCTTACTGGGAGCGCAATCAGCCCCAGCATTTT
TRBJ2-5,NA,NA,TRBV28,CATLEETQYF,TGTGCCACCCTAGAAGAGACCCAGTACTTC
TRBJ2-3,TRBD2,NA,TRBV6-2/TRBV6-3,CASSYVGLAGANTQYF,TGTGCCAGCAGTTACGTTGGACTAGCGGGAGCCAATACGCAGTATTTT